Only a few counts were recorded for the clone carrying this TCR beta chain. This sample was included in a study of blood T cells in healthy people across ages. A second about 6 to 12 cycle PCR used barcoded and J-beta primers. TCRdb re-derived calls from the 5' RACE reads in MiXCR, one entry per CDR3 protein. In the table there are some 1.5 million distinct CDR3 sequences, roughly 43% of which are singletons. This CDR3 spans 14 amino acids. Trimming removed 5 bases from V and 8 bases from J; junction bases left unmatched: 13. CDR1 and CDR2 from the germline V gene are DFQATT and SNEGSKA (reference sequence).

This receptor was obtained from a woman aged 18-29 years in good health. V usage is TRBV20-1 and J usage is TRBJ1-2, with 8 bases that match TRBD1. Sequencing input: blood. CDR3 amino acids: CSASPGPGGSGYTF. For the CDR3, the DNA is TGCAGTGCTTCCCCCGGGCCAGGGGGCTCGGGCTACACCTTC.